This record covers a single T cell receptor beta chain. Its cognate antigen is unknown. The entry originates in a study of a mutant IDH1 vaccine in newly diagnosed glioma. Study overall: The sex distribution of treated patients was about 62% male and about 38% female, with a mean age of roughly 40 years.

Profiling relied on immunoSEQ multiplex PCR, and the TCRdb table lists in-frame clones only, not all of them. The sample includes 40,000 to 55,000 clones, about three quarters of them seen just once. V was trimmed by 3 bases and J by 3 bases, leaving 11 bases between them. Germline lookup yields CDR1 SGHNT and CDR2 YENEEA. This CDR3 is built from 15 residues. The time point denotes: week 35, safety follow-up. Doses consisted of 300 ug of mutant IDH1 20-mer peptide each, paired with topical imiquimod. Patients had eight vaccinations, in weeks 1, 3, 5, 7, 11, 15, 19 and 23. The receptor comes from a middle-aged man with glioma. The sequenced sample was PBMCs, obtained from a glioma patient whose treatment included an IDH1 peptide vaccine. This chain joins TRBV11-3 and TRBJ2-2; no firm D call. The CDR3 nucleotides read TGTGCCAGCAGCTTCGGAGACGGCGACACCGGGGAGCTGTTTTTT. It translates to CASSFGDGDTGELFF.